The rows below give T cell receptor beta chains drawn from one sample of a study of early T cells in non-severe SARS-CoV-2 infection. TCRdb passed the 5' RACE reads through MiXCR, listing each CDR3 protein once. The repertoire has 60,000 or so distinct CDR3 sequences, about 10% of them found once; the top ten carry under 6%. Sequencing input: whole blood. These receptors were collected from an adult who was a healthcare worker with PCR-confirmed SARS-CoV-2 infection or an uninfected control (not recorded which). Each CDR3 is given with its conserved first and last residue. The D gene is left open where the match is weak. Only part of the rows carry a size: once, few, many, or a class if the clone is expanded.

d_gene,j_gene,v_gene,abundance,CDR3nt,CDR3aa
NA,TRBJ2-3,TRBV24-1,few,TGTGCCACCAGTGACCCGAGGCCGGCGCAGTATTTT,CATSDPRPAQYF
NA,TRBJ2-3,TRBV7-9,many,TGTGCCAGCAGCTTCCCGGAGAGGGGCGATACGCAGTATTTT,CASSFPERGDTQYF
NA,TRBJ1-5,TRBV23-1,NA,TGCGCCAGCAGTCAATCAGGCGGGCCGGTTAGCAATCAGCCCCAGCATTTT,CASSQSGGPVSNQPQHF
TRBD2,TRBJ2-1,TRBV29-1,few,TGCAGCGGTGCGACTAGCGGGGGGTCTGTTGAGCAGTTCTTC,CSGATSGGSVEQFF
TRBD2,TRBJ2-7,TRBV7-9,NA,TGTGCCAGCAGCTCCACCAGGACTAGAAGCTCCTACGAGCAGTACTTC,CASSSTRTRSSYEQYF
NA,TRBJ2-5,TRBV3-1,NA,TGTGCCAGCAGCCAAGATCAATGGGGCGGTGAGACCCAGTACTTC,CASSQDQWGGETQYF
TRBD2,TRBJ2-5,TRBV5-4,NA,TGTGCCAGCAGCCTTAGCGGGGACGAGACCCAGTACTTC,CASSLSGDETQYF
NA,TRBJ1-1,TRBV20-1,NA,TGCAGTGCTAGCTTTGAGGACAAGAACACTGAAGCTTTCTTT,CSASFEDKNTEAFF
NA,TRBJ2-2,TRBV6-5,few,TGTGCCATCCGGGGAGTAGCGAACACCGGGGAGCTGTTTTTT,CAIRGVANTGELFF
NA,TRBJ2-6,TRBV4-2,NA,TGTGCCAGCAGCCAAGATAACTCTGGGGCCAACGTCCTGACTTTC,CASSQDNSGANVLTF
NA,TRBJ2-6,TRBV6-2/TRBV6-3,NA,TGTGCCAGCAGTCTTCCAGGGTTTTCTGGGGCCAACGTCCTGACTTTC,CASSLPGFSGANVLTF
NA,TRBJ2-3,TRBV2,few,TGTGCCAGCAGTGAATCTTCCACAGATACGCAGTATTTT,CASSESSTDTQYF
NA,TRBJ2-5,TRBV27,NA,TGTGCCAGCAGTGCAAACACGTTTAGAGGGACCCAGTACTTC,CASSANTFRGTQYF
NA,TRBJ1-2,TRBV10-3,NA,TGTGCCATCAGTGAGGCGCAGACAGGCTACACCTTC,CAISEAQTGYTF
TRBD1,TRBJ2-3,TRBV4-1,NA,TGCGCCAGCAGCCAAGATCGGACAGGGACGCAGTATTTT,CASSQDRTGTQYF
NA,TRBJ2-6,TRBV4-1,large,TGCGCCAGCAGCCAAGGGCTCGGTGAGGCCAACGTCCTGACTTTC,CASSQGLGEANVLTF
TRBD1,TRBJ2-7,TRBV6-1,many,TGTGCCAGCAGCACCCAGGGACAGGGCCACGAGCAGTACTTC,CASSTQGQGHEQYF
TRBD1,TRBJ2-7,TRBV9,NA,TGTGCCAGCAGCCCCCGGGACAGGGGGTACGAGCAGTACTTC,CASSPRDRGYEQYF
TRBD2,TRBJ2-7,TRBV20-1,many,TGCAGTGCTAGAAAGCGGGGGGATATCTACGAGCAGTACTTC,CSARKRGDIYEQYF
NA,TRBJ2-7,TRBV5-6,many,TGTGCCAGCAGCTTGTCGGAGGGTAGCTACGAGCAGTACTTC,CASSLSEGSYEQYF
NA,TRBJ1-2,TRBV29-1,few,TGCAGCGTTGGACACCGTTACTATGGCTACACCTTC,CSVGHRYYGYTF
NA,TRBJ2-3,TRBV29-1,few,TGCAGCGTTGACGTGGGCGACCTGACAGATACGCAGTATTTT,CSVDVGDLTDTQYF
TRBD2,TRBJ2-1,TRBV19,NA,TGTGCCAGTAGCATATGGGGGACTAGAGGGAATGAGCAGTTCTTC,CASSIWGTRGNEQFF
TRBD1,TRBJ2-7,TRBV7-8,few,TGTGCCAGCAGCTACGGGGACAGGGCCGAGCAGTACTTC,CASSYGDRAEQYF
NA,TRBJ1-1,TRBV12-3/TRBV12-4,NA,TGTGCCAGCAACCTCGCGGGGCAACGTGAAGCTTTCTTT,CASNLAGQREAFF
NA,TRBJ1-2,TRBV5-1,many,TGCGCCAGCAGCTTGGTAGCGTCGGGCTATGGCTACACCTTC,CASSLVASGYGYTF
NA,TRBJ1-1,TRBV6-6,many,TGTGCCAGCACCCTGGACATCCTGAGGAGCACTGAAGCTTTCTTT,CASTLDILRSTEAFF
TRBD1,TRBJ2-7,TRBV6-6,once,TGTGCCAGCAGTTACTTACAGGGGATCTACGAGCAGTACTTC,CASSYLQGIYEQYF
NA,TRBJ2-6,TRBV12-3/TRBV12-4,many,TGTGCCAGCAGTTTTCTCACCCTCGGGGCCAACGTCCTGACTTTC,CASSFLTLGANVLTF
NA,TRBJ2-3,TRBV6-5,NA,TGTGCCAGCAGTCTGGGAGGGGGGATCACAGATACGCAGTATTTT,CASSLGGGITDTQYF
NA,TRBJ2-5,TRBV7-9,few,TGTGCCAGCAGCTTAATCGCCGGGACTTGGTACCAAGAGACCCAGTACTTC,CASSLIAGTWYQETQYF
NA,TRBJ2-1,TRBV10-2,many,TGCGCCAGCCCCTGGCAGGAGAGGACCGGTGAGCAGTTCTTC,CASPWQERTGEQFF
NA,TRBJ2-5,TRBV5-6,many,TGTGCCAGCAGCCCCGGGACATCGGAAGAGACCCAGTACTTC,CASSPGTSEETQYF
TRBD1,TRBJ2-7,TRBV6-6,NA,TGTGCCAGCAGTTCCAAGACAGGGGGCTTTTCCTACGAGCAGTACTTC,CASSSKTGGFSYEQYF
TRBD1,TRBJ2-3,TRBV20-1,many,TGCAGTGCTAGAGAGTCTTCAGGGGGCGCTTATACGCAGTATTTT,CSARESSGGAYTQYF
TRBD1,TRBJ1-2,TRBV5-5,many,TGTGCCAGCAGCCCCGGGACAGGGGGCATTGGCTACACCTTC,CASSPGTGGIGYTF
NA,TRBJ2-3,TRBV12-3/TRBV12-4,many,TGTGCCAGCAGTACCCGAAAAGGACAACTCACAGATACGCAGTATTTT,CASSTRKGQLTDTQYF
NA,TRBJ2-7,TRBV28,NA,TGTGCCAGCAGTTTCCCGGGGCTCGGGCACGAGCAGTACTTC,CASSFPGLGHEQYF
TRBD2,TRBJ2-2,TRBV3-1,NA,TGTGCCAGCAGCCAAGGGGGCAGCGGGAGTTTCACCGGGGAGCTGTTTTTT,CASSQGGSGSFTGELFF
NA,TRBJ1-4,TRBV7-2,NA,TGTGCCAGCAGCTTAGCAGCAGATAATGAAAAACTGTTTTTT,CASSLAADNEKLFF
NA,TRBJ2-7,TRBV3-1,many,TGTGCCAGCAGCCCCTCCACCTACGAGCAGTACTTC,CASSPSTYEQYF
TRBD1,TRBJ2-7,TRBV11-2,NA,TGTGCCAGCACCAATCTGGGACAGGGATTGATGAACGAGCAGTACTTC,CASTNLGQGLMNEQYF
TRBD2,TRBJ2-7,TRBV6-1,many,TGTGCCAGCAGTGAAAGGAGACTAGCGAGGGCCTACGAGCAGTACTTC,CASSERRLARAYEQYF